The source of this T cell receptor beta chain is a study of OX40 agonist ivuxolimab in advanced cancers. Study-wide findings and caveats: Circulating CD4+ and CD8+ T cells showed clonal expansion by week 6 at 0.1 to 3.0 mg/kg.

Assay: immunoSEQ multiplex PCR; the TCRdb copy retains only in-frame clones and omits some. This table has roughly 61,000 clones, approximately 77% appearing once. Collection of blood occurred at baseline, at cycle 4 day 1, and at cycle 7 day 1. As regards this clone: The antigen remains unidentified.

The TCR sequence derives from an adult with an advanced solid tumor such as melanoma, head and neck, liver or kidney cancer. Sequenced here: CD4+ or CD8+ T cells sorted from blood, sampled in a trial of the OX40 agonist ivuxolimab.

In DNA form, the CDR3 reads TGTGCCAGCAGCTTAGCGCCTATCCTGGCGGGAGCGACCGGGGAGCTGTTTTTT. Residues: CASSLAPILAGATGELFF. The V gene is TRBV7-8, the J gene TRBJ2-2; TRBD2 matches 7 bases. The CDR3 runs 18 residues. V dropped 0 bases and J dropped 5; count of bases not matched to a gene: 12. Germline values: CDR1 SGHVS, CDR2 FQNEAQ.